The next 11 T cell receptor beta chains were all read from a single sample in a study of early T cells in non-severe SARS-CoV-2 infection. Using its own MiXCR run on the 5' RACE reads, TCRdb lists one record per CDR3 protein. Among 20,000 to 30,000 distinct CDR3 sequences listed, less than 7% were seen once. The sample was whole blood. These receptors were obtained from an adult who was a healthcare worker with PCR-confirmed SARS-CoV-2 infection or an uninfected control (not recorded which).

This clonotype was recorded at least ten times. V is TRBV20-1 and J is TRBJ2-1, with 13 bases matching TRBD2. The CDR3 extends over 15 amino acids. V shed 2 bases and J 5 bases; nucleotides not matched to a gene: 3. Germline CDR1 is DFQATT and CDR2 is SNEGSKA (reference sequence). The CDR3 DNA follows: TGCAGTGCTAGACAGGGACTAGCGGGACACAATGAGCAGTTCTTC. Residues: CSARQGLAGHNEQFF.

The V and J genes are TRBV12-3 or TRBV12-4 and TRBJ2-5, with a possible D match to TRBD2 (6 bases). The V end was cut by 3 bases, the J end by 5 bases, with 10 bases between. The CDR3 extends over 13 amino acids. CDR3 amino acids: CASSLGAGETQYF. The CDR3 bases are TGTGCCAGCAGTTTGGGCGCGGGGGAGACCCAGTACTTC.

This clonotype came up many times. One end of the junction varies from germline; a read error may be responsible. This rearrangement joins TRBV4-1 to TRBJ1-1; no clear D gene. The CDR3 runs to 21 residues. Germline lookup yields CDR1 MGHRA and CDR2 YSYEKL. For the CDR3, the DNA is TGCGCCAGCAGCCAAGATATAGCCCCCACCCGCGCAGTAGCTCGCAACACTGAAGCTTTTTTT. Protein sequence: CASSQDIAPTRAVARNTEAFF.

The J gene is TRBJ2-1, the V gene TRBV3-1; TRBD2 aligns across 8 bases. The CDR3 spans 13 residues. Germline CDR1 is LGHDT and CDR2 is YNNKEL (reference sequence). V trimming: 4 bases; J trimming: 8 bases; junction bases outside the gene matches: 4. The CDR3 sequence is CASSRGGQYEQFF. The CDR3 DNA reads TGTGCCAGCAGCCGCGGGGGGCAATATGAGCAGTTCTTC.

This clonotype was counted ten times or more. The chain combines TRBV7-6 with TRBJ1-1; D remains unclear. The germline gives CDR1 SGHVS, CDR2 FNYEAQ. The CDR3 covers 13 residues. V shed 2 bases and J shed 5 bases, with 9 bases lying between them. The CDR3, as DNA: TGTGCCAGCAGCTTATTTGCGGGGACTGAAGCTTTCTTT. Translated, it gives CASSLFAGTEAFF.

The V gene is TRBV20-1, the J gene TRBJ2-1, with D possibly being TRBD1 (6 bases). The CDR3 has 15 residues. Looked up from germline, CDR1 is DFQATT and CDR2 is SNEGSKA (reference sequence). V was pared by 0 bases and J by 4 bases, with 13 bases between. The CDR3 protein is CSARDTGWRYNEQFF. For the CDR3, the DNA is TGCAGTGCTAGAGATACAGGGTGGCGGTACAATGAGCAGTTCTTC.

This clonotype showed up just a few times. CDR3 loop: CTTTLVERGQGRETQYF. In DNA form, the CDR3 reads TGCACCACGACTTTAGTGGAGAGGGGGCAAGGGCGGGAGACCCAGTACTTC. This chain joins TRBV29-1 and TRBJ2-5, with 7 bases aligning to TRBD1. The CDR3 is 17 amino acids. The germline CDR1 and CDR2 sequences are SQVTM and ANQGSEA.

This clonotype was observed many times. The chain recombines TRBV28 with TRBJ1-6; 8 bases are a match to TRBD1. CDR1 MDHEN and CDR2 SYDVKM come from the germline V gene. The CDR3 consists of 15 residues. V shed 6 bases, J shed 6 bases, and the junction held 7 bases outside the gene matches. CDR3 loop: CASSFQQGGNSPLHF. The CDR3 bases are TGTGCCAGCAGCTTCCAACAGGGGGGTAATTCACCCCTCCACTTT.

The J gene is TRBJ1-3, the V gene TRBV18, with a possible D match to TRBD1 (5 bases). In germline, CDR1 is KGHSH, CDR2 LQKENI. This CDR3 has 19 residues. V shed 0 bases and J shed 4 bases, with 22 bases lying between them. The CDR3 DNA reads as TGTGCCAGCTCACCACCCACTGTAGACAGCATCGGCATCGGAAACACCATATATTTT. The encoded protein is CASSPPTVDSIGIGNTIYF.

This clonotype was counted many times. The chain is built from TRBV7-9 and TRBJ1-1; 7 nucleotides match TRBD1. CDR1 and CDR2 (germline): SEHNR, FQNEAQ (reference sequence). CDR3 size: 16 residues. Trimming cost V 8 bases and J 4 bases; bases outside gene matches: 16. This CDR3 reads CASFDRDLEWGTEAFF. In nucleotides, the CDR3 is TGTGCCAGCTTCGACAGGGACCTTGAATGGGGCACTGAAGCTTTCTTT.

The sample holds many counts of this clonotype. The CDR3 spells CASSLGQAGVSYNEQFF. The CDR3 DNA reads TGTGCCAGCAGCTTAGGGCAAGCGGGGGTCTCCTACAATGAGCAGTTCTTC. This chain uses TRBV7-6 with TRBJ2-1, with 8 bases that match TRBD2. This CDR3 contains 17 residues. The V gene's germline CDR1 is SGHVS and CDR2 FNYEAQ. Germline trimming cut 1 base from V and 0 bases from J; bases unmatched to any gene: 5.